The clone carrying this T cell receptor beta chain was recorded only once. Repertoires were generated with immunoSEQ multiplex PCR, while TCRdb's copy carries only in-frame clones and drops some. Of under 40,000 clones in the sample, roughly 90% were seen once. The CDR3 sequence is 14 residues long. The germline V gene encodes CDR1 SGDLS and CDR2 YYNGEE. V was pared by 2 bases and J by 4 bases, with 4 bases of the junction left unmatched. This sample is part of a study of blood T cell repertoires in COVID-19. The sequencing input was peripheral blood. The chain employs TRBV9 and TRBJ2-7; 9 bases are shared with TRBD1. The clonotype originates from a human donor in a cohort sampled during active COVID-19. The CDR3 spells CASSVGQGRYEQYF. In DNA, the CDR3 is TGTGCCAGCAGCGTGGGACAGGGCAGATACGAGCAGTACTTC. Filled out from reference TRBV9 and TRBJ2-7, the complete variable domain reads DSGVTQTPKHLITATGQRVTLRCSPRSGDLSVYWYQQSLDQGLQFLIQYYNGEERAKGNILERFSAQQFPDLHSELNLSSLELGDSALYFCASSVGQGRYEQYFGPGTRLTVT.